This paragraph reports one T cell receptor (beta chain). This sample was taken from a study of glioma-infiltrating T cells after dendritic cell vaccination. Background on the study: Treatment, given 2003 to 2012, was autologous tumor lysate-pulsed dendritic cell vaccination.

The table came from immunoSEQ multiplex PCR; TCRdb's copy has only in-frame clones and leaves some out. The repertoire includes 30,000 to 40,000 clones, approximately 82% of them detected once, and 7.8% sits in the top ten. Trimming removed 0 bases at V and 0 bases at J, with 9 bases between. This CDR3 contains 15 residues. In germline, CDR1 is SGHRS, CDR2 YFSETQ. The J gene is TRBJ1-1, the V gene TRBV5-1, with D maybe TRBD1 (5 bases). This receptor was identified in a human donor with glioblastoma. The source was blood, collected before dendritic cell vaccination. CDR3 loop: CASSLGQSMNTEAFF. The DNA for the CDR3 is TGCGCCAGCAGCTTGGGACAGTCTATGAACACTGAAGCTTTCTTT.